This T cell receptor beta chain was sequenced in a study of blood T cell repertoires in COVID-19. Background on the study: T cells, B-cell-depleted T cells, or PBMCs provided the cDNA or gDNA that served as material.

Recruits, aged about 18 to 100 years, lived in 24 US areas. Participant reports of clinical history set cohort assignment. Two negative PCRs, clearance, or symptom resolution characterized the recovered Cohort 3 donors. This CDR3 contains 13 residues. The germline V gene encodes CDR1 MNHNS and CDR2 SASEGT. Concerning this clone: One junction end disagrees with the germline gene, perhaps due to a read error.

Method: immunoSEQ multiplex PCR; TCRdb's copy keeps in-frame clones and lacks some. The sample lists 150,000 to 250,000 clones, around 87% occurring once. The TCR comes from a woman between 25 and 40 years old who had recovered from COVID-19. The sample was PBMCs or T cells enriched from blood (not recorded which). The chain recombines TRBV6-1 with TRBJ2-7; 7 nucleotides match TRBD1. CDR3 sequence (DNA): TGTGCCAGCAGGGAAGGGGGCTCGTACGAGCAGTACTTC. Translating it yields CASREGGSYEQYF.